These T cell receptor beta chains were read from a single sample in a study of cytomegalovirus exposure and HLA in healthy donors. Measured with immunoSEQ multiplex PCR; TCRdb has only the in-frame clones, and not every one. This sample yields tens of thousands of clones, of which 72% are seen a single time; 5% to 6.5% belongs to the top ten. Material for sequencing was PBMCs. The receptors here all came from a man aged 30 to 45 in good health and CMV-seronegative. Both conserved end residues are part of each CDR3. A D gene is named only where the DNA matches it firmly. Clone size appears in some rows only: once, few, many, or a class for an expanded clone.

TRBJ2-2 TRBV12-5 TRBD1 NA TGTGCTAGTGGTTTCCTGGGACAGCGATTCACCGGGGAGCTGTTTTTT CASGFLGQRFTGELFF
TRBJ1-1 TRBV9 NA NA TGTGCCAGCAGCGTAGACAGATTGAACACTGAAGCTTTCTTT CASSVDRLNTEAFF
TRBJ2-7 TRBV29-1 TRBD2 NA TGCAGCGTTGTGTTCGGGAGGTCCGAGCAGTACTTC CSVVFGRSEQYF
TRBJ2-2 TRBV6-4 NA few TGTGCCAGCAGTGACGAGGAAACCGGGGAGCTGTTTTTT CASSDEETGELFF
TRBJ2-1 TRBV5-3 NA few TGTGCCAGAACCCAAGCGTCCCTAAAAGCGTCTTTCAATGAGCAGTTCTTC CARTQASLKASFNEQFF
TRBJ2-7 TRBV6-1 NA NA TGTGCCAGCAGTACGCGGACAGTTTCCTACGAGCAGTACTTC CASSTRTVSYEQYF
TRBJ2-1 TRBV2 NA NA TGTGCCAGCAGCCCCGGGGAGGATGAGCAGTTCTTC CASSPGEDEQFF
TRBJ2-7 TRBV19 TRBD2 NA TGTGCCAGTAGTGCCGCGTATAGCGGGAGCGCCTACGAGCAGTACTTC CASSAAYSGSAYEQYF
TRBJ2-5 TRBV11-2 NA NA TGTGCCAGCAGCTTAGGGGGCCAAGGGGAGACCCAGTACTTC CASSLGGQGETQYF
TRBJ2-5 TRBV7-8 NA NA TGTGCCAGCAGCTTACCCTCGGAGACCCAGTACTTC CASSLPSETQYF
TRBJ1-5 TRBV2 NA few TGTGCCAGCAGTGATGGCAGAAATAGCAATCAGCCCCAGCATTTT CASSDGRNSNQPQHF
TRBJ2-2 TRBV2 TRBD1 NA TGTGCCAGCAGATCGACAGGGGAGCACGGGGAGCTGTTTTTT CASRSTGEHGELFF
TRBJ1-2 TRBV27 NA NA TGTGCCAGCAGTTTAGTTGCAGGGAACTATGGCTACACCTTC CASSLVAGNYGYTF
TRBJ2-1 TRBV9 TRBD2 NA TGTGCCAGCAGCGGGGCTAGCGGGACCTCCTACAATGAGCAGTTCTTC CASSGASGTSYNEQFF
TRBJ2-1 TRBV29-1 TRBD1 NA TGCAGCGTCCAGGGACAGTACAATGAGCAGTTCTTC CSVQGQYNEQFF
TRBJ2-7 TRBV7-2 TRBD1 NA TGTGCCAGCAGCTTAGTACAGGGGCTCTACGAGCAGTACTTC CASSLVQGLYEQYF
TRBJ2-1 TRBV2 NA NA TGTGCCATACCCCGGGACACCTCCTACAATGAGCAGTTCTTC CAIPRDTSYNEQFF
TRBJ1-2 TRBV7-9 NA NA TGTGCCAGCAGCCTAGTGGTAAGGAGGCACATGCACCAAAACTATGGCTACACCTTC CASSLVVRRHMHQNYGYTF
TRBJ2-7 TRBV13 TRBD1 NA TGTGCCAGCAGCGGACGGACAGGGGGCCAGAAGACCTACGAGCAGTACTTC CASSGRTGGQKTYEQYF
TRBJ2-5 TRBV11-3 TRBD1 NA TGTGCCAGCAGCGGGACAGCCCCACAAGAGACCCAGTACTTC CASSGTAPQETQYF
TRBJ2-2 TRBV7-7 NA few TGTGCCAGCAGCCCCCAGACAGGTTACGGGGAGCTGTTTTTT CASSPQTGYGELFF
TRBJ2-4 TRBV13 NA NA TGTGCCAGCAGATCTCTAGGAGGAGAAAACATTCAGTACTTC CASRSLGGENIQYF
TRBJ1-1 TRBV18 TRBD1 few TGTGCCAGCTCCCGCCCCGGGACAGGGAGGGTGGCTGAAGCTTTCTTT CASSRPGTGRVAEAFF